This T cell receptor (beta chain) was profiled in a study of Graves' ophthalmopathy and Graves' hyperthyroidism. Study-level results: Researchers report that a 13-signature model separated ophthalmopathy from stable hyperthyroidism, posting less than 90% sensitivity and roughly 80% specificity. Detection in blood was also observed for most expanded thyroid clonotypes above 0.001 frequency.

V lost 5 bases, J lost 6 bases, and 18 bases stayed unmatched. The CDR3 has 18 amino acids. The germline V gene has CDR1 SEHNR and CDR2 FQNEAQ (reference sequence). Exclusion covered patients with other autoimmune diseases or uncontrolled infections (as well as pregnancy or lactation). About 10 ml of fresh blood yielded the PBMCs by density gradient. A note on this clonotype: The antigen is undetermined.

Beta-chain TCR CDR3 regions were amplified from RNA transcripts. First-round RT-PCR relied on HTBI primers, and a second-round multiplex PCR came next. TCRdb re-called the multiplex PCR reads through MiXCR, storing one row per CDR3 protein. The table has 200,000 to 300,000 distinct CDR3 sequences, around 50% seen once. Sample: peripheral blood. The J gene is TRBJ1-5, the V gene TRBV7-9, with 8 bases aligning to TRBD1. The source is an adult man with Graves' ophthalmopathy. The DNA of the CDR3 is TGTGCCAGCAGCCATCCGTCAGGGGGCCGTGGAGTCGGTCAGCCCCAGCATTTT. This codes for CASSHPSGGRGVGQPQHF.